The sequence of this TCR beta chain was determined in a study of PD-L1 blockade in urothelial cancer. Study-level information: Patients took up atezolizumab at some point between 2013 and 2014 at 1,200 mg intravenously every 3 weeks. Analyses were performed on blood at 3 weeks after treatment start (the second dose) and at 6 weeks.

The sample's time point: pretreatment peripheral blood. Per patient, between 1 and 8 samples were collected at pretreatment and on-treatment time points. Every PCR got spiked synthetic TCR analog templates. The assay was immunoSEQ multiplex PCR, and TCRdb's table has in-frame clones only and misses some. The data show around 70,000 clones, with almost 90% seen just once and roughly 4.7% held by the top ten. This CDR3 is 15 amino acids long. Per the germline V gene, CDR1 is LGHNT and CDR2 is FRNRAP. With 1 base clipped from V and 3 bases from J, the junction kept 3 bases outside the gene matches. The source is a man aged 65 to 79 with urothelial cancer. The rearrangement uses TRBV12-5 and TRBJ1-5; 7 nucleotides match TRBD1. The sample consisted of PBMCs, taken around atezolizumab (anti-PD-L1) treatment. The chain's CDR3 is CASGLGTGANQPQHF. CDR3 DNA: TGTGCTAGTGGTTTGGGAACAGGGGCCAATCAGCCCCAGCATTTT.